This entry concerns a single TCR beta chain. It has no known antigen specificity. Base-call qualities are not available, and no considerably larger clone is one nucleotide away. Whole blood was collected in K2EDTA tubes by collaborating institutions according to the institutions' own protocols. For TCRbeta analysis, collaborators shipped samples as frozen whole blood, isolated PBMCs, or DNA extracted from either of those sample types. These data come from a study of blood T cell repertoires in COVID-19 (dated by TCRdb to 2019 to 2021). Study-level background: Samples from collaborators originated in the United States, Italy and Spain and spanned both the acute and convalescent phases of COVID-19. The material from the prospective study consisted of cDNA or gDNA derived from T cells, B-cell-depleted T cells, or PBMCs. Deeply sampled blood TCRbeta repertoires from subjects exposed to, actively infected with, or recovered from COVID-19 were included in the dataset. The repertoires were released in a freely available public database meant as a resource for research on the immune response to SARS-CoV-2. The samples were drawn from two sources: the first 160 participants of the ongoing ImmuneRACE study, and 1,000 to 1,500 subjects contributed by 6 global collaborators. Nearly every sample came with metadata listing a de-identified subject ID, COVID-19 status, age in years and sex. Where HLA class I and class II types were available, the types were taken from metadata supplied by the sample provider, not from assay-based typing.

TCRbeta CDR3 regions were amplified from genomic DNA using the immunoSEQ Assay, a bias-controlled multiplex PCR. As for the original processing: Within the assay, amplification of reference gene primers was used to estimate how many nucleated cells each sample contained. To quantify the absolute abundance of each unique TCRbeta CDR3 rearrangement, sequence reads were collapsed and filtered. Productive Simpson clonality was computed per sample as the square root of Simpson's diversity index over productive rearrangements. TCRdb's version of the immuneACCESS table is confined to in-frame rearrangements and falls short of the full clone set. An unresolved V gene accounts for under half of the shortfall where checked; the remainder is of unknown origin. The DNA was the basis for D and trimming; V, J and clone size are from that table. This sample has more than 85,000 clones in its table, and about 78% of those were observed once. The biggest ten clones account for roughly 4.7% of the sample.

The CDR3 covers 15 residues, taking in both the cysteine and the phenylalanine. The kept DNA is CDR3 alone, 45 bases in frame from the first base. Reading the germline V gene (reference sequence) gives CDR1 MNHNY and CDR2 SVGAGI. The V end gives up 6 bases and the J end 3 bases, leaving 7 bases in the junction not matched to a gene. The paper as a whole reports these results and caveats: How much clinical and demographic metadata was included differed by source and by participant, and the metadata was provided uncurated.

The source of this sequence is a human donor in a cohort sampled during active or convalescent COVID-19. Material: peripheral blood. The chain is assembled from TRBV6-6 and TRBJ2-1, with TRBD2 identical over 8 junction bases. The nucleotide sequence is given as TGTGCCAGCAGAGTAAGCGGGGGCGACTACAATGAGCAGTTCTTC. This gives the protein CASRVSGGDYNEQFF.